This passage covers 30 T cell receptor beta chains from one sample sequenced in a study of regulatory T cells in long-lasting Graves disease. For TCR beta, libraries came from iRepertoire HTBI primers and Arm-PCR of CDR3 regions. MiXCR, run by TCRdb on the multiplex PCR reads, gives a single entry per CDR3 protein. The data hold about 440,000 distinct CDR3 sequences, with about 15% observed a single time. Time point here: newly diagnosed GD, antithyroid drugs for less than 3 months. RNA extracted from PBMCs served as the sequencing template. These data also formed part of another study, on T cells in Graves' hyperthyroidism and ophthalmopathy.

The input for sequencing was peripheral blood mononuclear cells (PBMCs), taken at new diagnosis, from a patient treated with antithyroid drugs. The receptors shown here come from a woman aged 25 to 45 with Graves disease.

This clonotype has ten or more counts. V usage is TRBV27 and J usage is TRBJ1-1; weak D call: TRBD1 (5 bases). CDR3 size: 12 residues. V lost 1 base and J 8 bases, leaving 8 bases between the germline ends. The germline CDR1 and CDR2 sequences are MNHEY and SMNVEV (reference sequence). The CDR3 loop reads CASSLLGGEAFF. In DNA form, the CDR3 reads TGTGCCAGCAGTTTATTGGGGGGAGAAGCTTTCTTT.

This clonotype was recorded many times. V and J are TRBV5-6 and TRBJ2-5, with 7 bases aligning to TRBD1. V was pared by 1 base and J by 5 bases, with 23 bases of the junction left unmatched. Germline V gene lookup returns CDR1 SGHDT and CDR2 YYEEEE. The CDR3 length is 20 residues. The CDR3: CASSLRPGSNAADRPETQYF. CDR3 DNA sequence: TGTGCCAGCAGCTTGAGGCCGGGTTCGAACGCTGCGGACAGGCCGGAGACCCAGTACTTC.

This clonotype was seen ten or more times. The CDR3: CASSFYGTRGSEQFF. DNA of the CDR3: TGTGCCAGCAGTTTCTACGGGACTAGGGGCAGTGAGCAGTTCTTC. V and J are TRBV6-2 or TRBV6-3 and TRBJ2-1, with TRBD2 matching over 8 bases. Germline values: CDR1 MNHEY, CDR2 SVGEGT. Trimming at V came to 4 bases and at J to 9 bases, leaving 11 bases not matched to a gene. The CDR3 contains 15 residues.

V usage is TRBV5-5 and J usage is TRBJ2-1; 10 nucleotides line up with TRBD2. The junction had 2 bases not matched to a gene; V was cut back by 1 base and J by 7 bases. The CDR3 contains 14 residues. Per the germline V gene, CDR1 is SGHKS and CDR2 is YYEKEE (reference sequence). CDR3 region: CASSLSSGRNEQFF. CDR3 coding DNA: TGTGCCAGCAGCTTGAGTAGCGGGAGGAATGAGCAGTTCTTC.

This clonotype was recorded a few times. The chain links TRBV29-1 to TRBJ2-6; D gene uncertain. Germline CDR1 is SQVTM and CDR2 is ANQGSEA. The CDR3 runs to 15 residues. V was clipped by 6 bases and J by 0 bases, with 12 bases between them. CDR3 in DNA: TGCAGCGTCGAGAACCTAGACTCTGGGGCCAACGTCCTGACTTTC. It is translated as CSVENLDSGANVLTF. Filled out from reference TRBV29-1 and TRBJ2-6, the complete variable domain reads SAVISQKPSRDICQRGTSLTIQCQVDSQVTMMFWYRQQPGQSLTLIATANQGSEATYESGFVIDKFPISRPNLTFSTLTVSNMSPEDSSIYLCSVENLDSGANVLTFGAGSRLTVL.

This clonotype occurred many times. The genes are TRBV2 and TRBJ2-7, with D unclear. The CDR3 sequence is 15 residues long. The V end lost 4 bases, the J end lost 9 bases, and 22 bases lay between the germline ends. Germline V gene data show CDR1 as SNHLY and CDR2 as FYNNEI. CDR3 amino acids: CASSGPPRSGLVQYF. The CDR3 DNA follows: TGTGCCAGCAGTGGCCCCCCCCGCAGTGGGTTAGTGCAGTACTTC. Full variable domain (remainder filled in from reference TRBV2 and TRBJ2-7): EPEVTQTPSHQVTQMGQEVILRCVPISNHLYFYWYRQILGQKVEFLVSFYNNEISEKSEIFDDQFSVERPDGSNFTLKIRSTKLEDSAMYFCASSGPPRSGLVQYFGPGTRLTVT.

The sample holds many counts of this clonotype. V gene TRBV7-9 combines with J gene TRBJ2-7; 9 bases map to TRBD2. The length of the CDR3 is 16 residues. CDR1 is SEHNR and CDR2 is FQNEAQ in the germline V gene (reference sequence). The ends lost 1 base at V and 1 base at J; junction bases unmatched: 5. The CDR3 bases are TGTGCCAGCAGCTTAGAGGAGCGGGAGGATTCCTACGAGCAGTACTTC. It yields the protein CASSLEEREDSYEQYF.

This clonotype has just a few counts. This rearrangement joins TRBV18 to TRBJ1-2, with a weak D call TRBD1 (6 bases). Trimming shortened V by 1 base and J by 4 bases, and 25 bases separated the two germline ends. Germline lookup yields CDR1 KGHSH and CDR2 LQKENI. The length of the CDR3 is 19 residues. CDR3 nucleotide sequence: TGTGCCAGCTCACCACTATCGGGGGCCGATTGGGGGCCGACCTATGGCTACACCTTC. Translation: CASSPLSGADWGPTYGYTF.

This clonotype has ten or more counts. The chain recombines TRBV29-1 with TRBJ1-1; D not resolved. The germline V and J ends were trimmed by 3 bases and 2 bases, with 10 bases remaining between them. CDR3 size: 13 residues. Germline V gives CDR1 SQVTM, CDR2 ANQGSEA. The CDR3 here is CSVEKALNTEAFF. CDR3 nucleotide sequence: TGCAGCGTTGAGAAGGCACTAAACACTGAAGCTTTCTTT.

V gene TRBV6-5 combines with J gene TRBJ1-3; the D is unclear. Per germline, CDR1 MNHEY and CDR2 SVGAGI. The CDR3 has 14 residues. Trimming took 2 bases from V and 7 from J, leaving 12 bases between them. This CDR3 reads CASSYPVKRNTIYF. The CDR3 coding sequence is TGTGCCAGCAGTTACCCCGTAAAACGGAACACCATATATTTT.

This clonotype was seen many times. The CDR3 DNA is TGTGCCAGCAGTGACCTGCGCCCCTATGAGAACACTGAAGCTTTCTTT. Translation gives CASSDLRPYENTEAFF. The chain recombines TRBV2 with TRBJ1-1, with D uncertain. Germline V lookup: CDR1 SNHLY, CDR2 FYNNEI. The CDR3 consists of 16 residues. Between the trimmed V and J ends, which lost 3 bases and 1 base, there was a span of 15 bases.

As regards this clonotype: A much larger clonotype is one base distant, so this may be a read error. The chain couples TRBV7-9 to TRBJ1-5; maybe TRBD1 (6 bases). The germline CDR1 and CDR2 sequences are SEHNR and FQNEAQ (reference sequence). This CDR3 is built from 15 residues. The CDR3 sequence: CASSSYGQYNQPQRF. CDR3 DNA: TGTGCCAGCAGCTCCTATGGACAGTACAATCAGCCCCAGCGTTTT.

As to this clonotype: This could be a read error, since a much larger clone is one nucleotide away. CDR3 sequence (DNA): TGTACCAGCGGGGATGCGGCAAATACGCAGTATTTT. It codes for CTSGDAANTQYF. The chain combines TRBV12-3 or TRBV12-4 with TRBJ2-3, with 7 bases fitting TRBD2. The CDR3 runs to 12 residues.

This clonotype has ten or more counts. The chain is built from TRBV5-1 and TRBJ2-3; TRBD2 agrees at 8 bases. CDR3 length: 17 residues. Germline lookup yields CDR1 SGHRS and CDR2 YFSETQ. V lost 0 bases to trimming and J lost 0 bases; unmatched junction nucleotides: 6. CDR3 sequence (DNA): TGCGCCAGCAGCTTGGCCGATGCTAGCGGGAGCACAGATACGCAGTATTTT. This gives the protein CASSLADASGSTDTQYF. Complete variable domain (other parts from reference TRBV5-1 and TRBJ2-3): KAGVTQTPRYLIKTRGQQVTLSCSPISGHRSVSWYQQTPGQGLQFLFEYFSETQRNKGNFPGRFSGRQFSNSRSEMNVSTLELGDSALYLCASSLADASGSTDTQYFGPGTRLTVL.

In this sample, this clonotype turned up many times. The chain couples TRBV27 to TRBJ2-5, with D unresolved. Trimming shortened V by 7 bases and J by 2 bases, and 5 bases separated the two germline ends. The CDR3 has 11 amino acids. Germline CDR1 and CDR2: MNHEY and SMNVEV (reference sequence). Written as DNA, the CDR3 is TGTGCCAGCAAAATACAAGAGACCCAGTACTTC. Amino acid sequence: CASKIQETQYF.

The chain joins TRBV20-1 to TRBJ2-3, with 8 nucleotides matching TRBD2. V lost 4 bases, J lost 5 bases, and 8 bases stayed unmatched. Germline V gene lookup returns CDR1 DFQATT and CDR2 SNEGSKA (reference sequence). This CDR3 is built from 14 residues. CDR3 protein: CSAKRSRGGDTQYF. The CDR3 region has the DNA TGCAGTGCTAAACGGAGCCGGGGGGGAGATACGCAGTATTTT.

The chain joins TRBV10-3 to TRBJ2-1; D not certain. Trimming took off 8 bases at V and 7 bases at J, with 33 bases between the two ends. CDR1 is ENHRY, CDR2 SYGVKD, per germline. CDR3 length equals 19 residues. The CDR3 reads CAIPPPGPRPTHKKNEQFF. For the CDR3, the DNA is TGTGCCATCCCGCCACCCGGGCCGCGGCCCACTCACAAGAAGAATGAGCAGTTCTTC.

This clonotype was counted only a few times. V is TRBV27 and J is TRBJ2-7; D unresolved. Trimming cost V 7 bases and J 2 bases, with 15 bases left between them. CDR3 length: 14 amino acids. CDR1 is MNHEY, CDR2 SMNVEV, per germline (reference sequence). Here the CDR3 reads CASKQRPLAYEQYF. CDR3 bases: TGTGCCAGCAAGCAGAGACCCCTCGCCTACGAGCAGTACTTC.

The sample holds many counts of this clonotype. In nucleotides, the CDR3 is TGTGCCAGCAGCTTAGCCGGGACAAAAACTGAAGCTTTCTTT. This codes for CASSLAGTKTEAFF. The V gene is TRBV7-8, the J gene TRBJ1-1, with D perhaps TRBD1 (6 bases). Germline V gene lookup returns CDR1 SGHVS and CDR2 FQNEAQ. V was clipped by 0 bases and J by 5 bases, with 10 bases between them. This CDR3 region has 14 residues.

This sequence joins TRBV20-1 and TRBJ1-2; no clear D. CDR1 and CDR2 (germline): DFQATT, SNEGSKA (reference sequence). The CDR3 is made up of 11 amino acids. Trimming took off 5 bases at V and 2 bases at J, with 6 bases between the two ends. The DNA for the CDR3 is TGCAGTGCTGACATAAACTATGGCTACACCTTC. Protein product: CSADINYGYTF.

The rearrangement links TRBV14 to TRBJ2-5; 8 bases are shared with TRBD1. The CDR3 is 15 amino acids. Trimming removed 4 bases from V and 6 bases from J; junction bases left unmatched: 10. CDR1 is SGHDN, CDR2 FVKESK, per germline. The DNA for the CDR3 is TGTGCCAGCAGCCGTTCCCGGACAGGGTCGAAGACCCAGTACTTC. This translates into CASSRSRTGSKTQYF. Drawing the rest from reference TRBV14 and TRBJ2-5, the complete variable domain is EAGVTQFPSHSVIEKGQTVTLRCDPISGHDNLYWYRRVMGKEIKFLLHFVKESKQDESGMPNNRFLAERTGGTYSTLKVQPAELEDSGVYFCASSRSRTGSKTQYFGPGTRLLVL.

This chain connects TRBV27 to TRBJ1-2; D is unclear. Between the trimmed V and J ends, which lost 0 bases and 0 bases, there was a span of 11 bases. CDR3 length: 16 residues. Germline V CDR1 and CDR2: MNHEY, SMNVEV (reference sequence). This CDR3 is CASSLSHRFSNYGYTF. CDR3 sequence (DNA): TGTGCCAGCAGTTTATCCCACCGATTTTCTAACTATGGCTACACCTTC.

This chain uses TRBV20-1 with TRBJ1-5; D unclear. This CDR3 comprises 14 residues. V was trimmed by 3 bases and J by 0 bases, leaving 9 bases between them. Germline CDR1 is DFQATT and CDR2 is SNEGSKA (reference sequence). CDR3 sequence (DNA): TGCAGTGCTAGTGGGATTTATAGCAATCAGCCCCAGCATTTT. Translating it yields CSASGIYSNQPQHF.

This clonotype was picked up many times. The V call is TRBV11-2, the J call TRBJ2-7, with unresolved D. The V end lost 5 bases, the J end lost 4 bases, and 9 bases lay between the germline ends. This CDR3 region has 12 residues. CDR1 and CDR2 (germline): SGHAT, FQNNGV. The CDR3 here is CASSLPNYEQYF. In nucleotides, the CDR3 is TGTGCCAGCAGCCTCCCAAATTACGAGCAGTACTTC. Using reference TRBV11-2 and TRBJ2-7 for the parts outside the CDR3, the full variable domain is EAGVAQSPRYKIIEKRQSVAFWCNPISGHATLYWYQQILGQGPKLLIQFQNNGVVDDSQLPKDRFSAERLKGVDSTLKIQPAKLEDSAVYLCASSLPNYEQYFGPGTRLTVT.

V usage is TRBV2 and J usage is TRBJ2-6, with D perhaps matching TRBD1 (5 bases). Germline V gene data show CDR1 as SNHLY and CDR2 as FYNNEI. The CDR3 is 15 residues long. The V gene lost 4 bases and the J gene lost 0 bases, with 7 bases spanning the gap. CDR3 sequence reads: CASSGQSSGANVLTF. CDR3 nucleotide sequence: TGTGCCAGCAGTGGACAGAGCTCTGGGGCCAACGTCCTGACTTTC. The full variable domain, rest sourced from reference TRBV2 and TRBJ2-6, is EPEVTQTPSHQVTQMGQEVILRCVPISNHLYFYWYRQILGQKVEFLVSFYNNEISEKSEIFDDQFSVERPDGSNFTLKIRSTKLEDSAMYFCASSGQSSGANVLTFGAGSRLTVL.

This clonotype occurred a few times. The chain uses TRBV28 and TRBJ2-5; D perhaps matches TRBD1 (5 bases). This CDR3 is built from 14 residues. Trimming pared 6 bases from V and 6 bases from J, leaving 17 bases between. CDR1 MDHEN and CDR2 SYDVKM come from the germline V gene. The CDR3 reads CASRIQDPGQTQYF. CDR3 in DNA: TGTGCCAGCAGGATACAGGACCCCGGTCAGACCCAGTACTTC.

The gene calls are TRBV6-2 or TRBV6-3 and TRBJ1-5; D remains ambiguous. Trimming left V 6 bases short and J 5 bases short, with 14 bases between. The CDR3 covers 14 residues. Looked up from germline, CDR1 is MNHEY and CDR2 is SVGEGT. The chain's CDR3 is CASSTITGDQPQHF. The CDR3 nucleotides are TGTGCCAGCAGCACTATCACTGGGGATCAGCCCCAGCATTTT.

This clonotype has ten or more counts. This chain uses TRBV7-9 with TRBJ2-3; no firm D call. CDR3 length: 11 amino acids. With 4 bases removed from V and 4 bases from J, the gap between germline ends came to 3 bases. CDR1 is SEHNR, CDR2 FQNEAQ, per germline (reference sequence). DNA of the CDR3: TGTGCCAGCAGCTACCCAGATACGCAGTATTTT. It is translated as CASSYPDTQYF.

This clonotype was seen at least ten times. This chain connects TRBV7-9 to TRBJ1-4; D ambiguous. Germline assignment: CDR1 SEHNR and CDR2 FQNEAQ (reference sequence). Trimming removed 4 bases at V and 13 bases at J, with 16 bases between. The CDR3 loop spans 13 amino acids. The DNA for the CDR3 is TGTGCCAGCAGCTCCAACATCGGCTTGGGACTGTTTTTT. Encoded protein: CASSSNIGLGLFF.

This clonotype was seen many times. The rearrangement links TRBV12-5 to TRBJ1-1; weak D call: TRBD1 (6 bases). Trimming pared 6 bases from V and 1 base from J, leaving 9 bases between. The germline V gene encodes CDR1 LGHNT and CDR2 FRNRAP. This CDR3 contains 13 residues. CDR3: CASGLTGNTEAFF. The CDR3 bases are TGTGCTAGTGGCCTGACAGGGAACACTGAAGCTTTCTTT.